The 9 T cell receptor beta chains given below trace back to one sample, sequenced in a study of T cell repertoires in cytomegalovirus infection (dated by TCRdb to the late 2010s). Sequencing was carried out with an Illumina HiSeq 1500. Starting from the raw public reads, TCRdb applied fastp trimming at Q25, assembled clones with MiXCR and retained in-frame beta chains. Every distinct CDR3 protein forms one entry, paired with its most common genes and DNA. The sample table lists 200,000 to 300,000 distinct CDR3 sequences, approximately 9.1% of them with a count of one. The ten largest clones capture more than 12% of the sample. Sequencing was carried out using PBMCs. These receptors came from a human donor in good health (CMV status not recorded). Some clones in this sample may be carry-over from other donors' samples.

This clonotype was counted at least ten times. As DNA, the CDR3 is TGTGCCAGCGGGAGCAGGGTGGGCTTTACCGGGGCCAACGTCCTGACTTTC. This gives the protein CASGSRVGFTGANVLTF. The rearrangement uses TRBV27 and TRBJ2-6, with D perhaps given as TRBD1 or TRBD2 (5 bases each). Germline V gene lookup returns CDR1 MNHEY and CDR2 SMNVEV (reference sequence). The CDR3 extends over 17 amino acids. Trimming stripped 8 bases from V and 4 bases from J, with 21 bases between. The full variable domain, with the rest looked up from reference TRBV27 and TRBJ2-6, is EAQVTQNPRYLITVTGKKLTVTCSQNMNHEYMSWYRQDPGLGLRQIYYSMNVEVTDKGDVPEGYKVSRKEKRNFPLILESPSPNQTSLYFCASGSRVGFTGANVLTFGAGSRLTVL.

This clonotype was seen repeatedly, ten times or more. The rearrangement links TRBV7-8 to TRBJ2-5; the D call may be TRBD1 or TRBD2 (5 bases each). This CDR3 spans 16 amino acids. Germline assignment: CDR1 SGHVS and CDR2 FQNEAQ. V lost 4 bases and J lost 0, with 15 bases in between. CDR3 DNA: TGTGCCAGCAGCTATGAGGGACGGTCGTACCAAGAGACCCAGTACTTC. Amino acid sequence: CASSYEGRSYQETQYF.

There are many counts of this clonotype. The rearrangement joins TRBV7-2 to TRBJ2-1, with 15 bases identical to TRBD2. Germline lookup yields CDR1 SGHTA and CDR2 FQGNSA. V gave up 0 bases and J gave up 15 bases; unmatched junction bases: 18. This CDR3 comprises 19 residues. The CDR3 here is CASSLAEIPGLAGGRVWFF. The DNA for the CDR3 is TGTGCCAGCAGCTTAGCTGAGATTCCGGGACTAGCGGGAGGACGGGTGTGGTTCTTC.

Ten or more counts support this clonotype. The V gene is TRBV20-1, the J gene TRBJ1-6; tentative D call: TRBD1 (5 bases). Germline V gene data show CDR1 as DFQATT and CDR2 as SNEGSKA (reference sequence). V lost 1 base to trimming and J lost 8 bases, with 18 bases between them. The CDR3 is made up of 16 amino acids. The CDR3, as DNA: TGCAGTGCTAGAGGAAAAAGGGAGGGGTTTGATTCACCCCTCCACTTT. Protein product: CSARGKREGFDSPLHF.

This clonotype was recorded many times. The chain joins TRBV28 to TRBJ1-2; tentatively, D is TRBD1 (6 bases). Deletions cut 4 bases from V and 6 bases from J, with 21 bases between. The CDR3 is 16 residues long. The germline V gene has CDR1 MDHEN and CDR2 SYDVKM. The CDR3: CASSSLPGTSNNGYTF. For the CDR3, the DNA is TGTGCCAGCAGTTCCCTACCCGGGACAAGTAATAATGGCTACACCTTC.

This clonotype was observed many times. CDR3 protein: CASSSTGVEQYF. The CDR3, as DNA: TGTGCCAGCAGCTCAACAGGAGTCGAGCAGTACTTC. This rearrangement joins TRBV7-2 to TRBJ2-7; tentatively, D is TRBD1 (5 bases). V lost 4 bases, J lost 6 bases, and 10 bases lay in between. CDR1 is SGHTA and CDR2 is FQGNSA in the germline V gene. CDR3 length: 12 residues.

Ten or more counts support this clonotype. The chain uses TRBV5-1 and TRBJ1-1; a possible D gene is TRBD1 (5 bases). V gave up 0 bases and J gave up 1 base, with 19 bases separating them. Germline V gene lookup returns CDR1 SGHRS and CDR2 YFSETQ. This CDR3 region has 18 residues. CDR3 coding DNA: TGCGCCAGCAGCTTGGTAAGGGGAACCGCGCTTCAGAACACTGAAGCTTTCTTT. It yields the protein CASSLVRGTALQNTEAFF.

This clonotype was counted many times. The chain is built from TRBV7-9 and TRBJ2-7; D remains unclear. V lost 1 base and J 3 bases, leaving 4 bases between the germline ends. This CDR3 contains 12 residues. Per the germline V gene, CDR1 is SEHNR and CDR2 is FQNEAQ (reference sequence). The DNA of the CDR3 is TGTGCCAGCAGCTTAGAAGTCTACGAGCAGTACTTC. It yields the protein CASSLEVYEQYF.

This clonotype occurred a few times. The chain employs TRBV7-2 and TRBJ1-2; TRBD1 aligns across 7 bases. There are 16 residues in the CDR3. CDR1 is SGHTA and CDR2 is FQGNSA in the germline V gene. V lost 7 bases to trimming and J lost 2 bases; unmatched junction nucleotides: 13. In DNA form, the CDR3 reads TGTGCCAGCACCCCCTCACGACAGGGCCAGAACTATGGCTACACCTTC. It translates to CASTPSRQGQNYGYTF.